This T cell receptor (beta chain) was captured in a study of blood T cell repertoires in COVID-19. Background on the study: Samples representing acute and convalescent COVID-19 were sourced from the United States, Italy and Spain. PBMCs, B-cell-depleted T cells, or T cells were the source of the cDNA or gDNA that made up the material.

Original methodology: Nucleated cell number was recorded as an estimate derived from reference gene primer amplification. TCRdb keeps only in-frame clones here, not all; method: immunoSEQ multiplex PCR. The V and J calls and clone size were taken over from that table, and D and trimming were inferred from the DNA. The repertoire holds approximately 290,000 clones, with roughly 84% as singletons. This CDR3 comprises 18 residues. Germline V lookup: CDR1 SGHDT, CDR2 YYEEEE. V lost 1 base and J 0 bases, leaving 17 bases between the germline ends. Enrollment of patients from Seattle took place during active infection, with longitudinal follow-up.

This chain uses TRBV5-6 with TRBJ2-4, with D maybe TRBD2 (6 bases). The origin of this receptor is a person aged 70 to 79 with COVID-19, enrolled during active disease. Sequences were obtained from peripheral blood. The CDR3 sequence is CASSLFSGAGEAKNIQYF. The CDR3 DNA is TGTGCCAGCAGCTTGTTTAGCGGAGCCGGAGAAGCCAAAAACATTCAGTACTTC.